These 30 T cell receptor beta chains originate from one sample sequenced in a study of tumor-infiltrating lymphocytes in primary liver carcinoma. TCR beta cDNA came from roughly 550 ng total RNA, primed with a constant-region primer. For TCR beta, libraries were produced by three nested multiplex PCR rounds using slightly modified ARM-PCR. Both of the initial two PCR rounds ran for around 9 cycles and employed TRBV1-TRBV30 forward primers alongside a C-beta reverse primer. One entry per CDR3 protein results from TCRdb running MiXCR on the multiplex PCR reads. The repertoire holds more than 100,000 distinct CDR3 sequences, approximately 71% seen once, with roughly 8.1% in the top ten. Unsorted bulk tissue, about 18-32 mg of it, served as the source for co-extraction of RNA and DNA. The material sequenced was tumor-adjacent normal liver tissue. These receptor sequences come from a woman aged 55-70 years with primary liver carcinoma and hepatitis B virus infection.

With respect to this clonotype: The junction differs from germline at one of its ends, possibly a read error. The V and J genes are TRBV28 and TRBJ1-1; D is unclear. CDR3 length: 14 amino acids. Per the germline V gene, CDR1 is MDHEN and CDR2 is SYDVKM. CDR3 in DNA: TGTGCCAGCAGGGAGGAGGGATGGAACACTGAAGCTTTCTTC. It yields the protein CASREEGWNTEAFF.

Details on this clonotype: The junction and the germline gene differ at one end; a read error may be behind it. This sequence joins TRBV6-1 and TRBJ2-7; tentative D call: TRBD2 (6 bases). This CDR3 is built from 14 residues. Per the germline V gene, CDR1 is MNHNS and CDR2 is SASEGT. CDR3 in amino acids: CASSDAGPDYEQHF. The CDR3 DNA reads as TGTGCCAGTAGTGACGCTGGACCGGACTACGAGCAGCACTTC.

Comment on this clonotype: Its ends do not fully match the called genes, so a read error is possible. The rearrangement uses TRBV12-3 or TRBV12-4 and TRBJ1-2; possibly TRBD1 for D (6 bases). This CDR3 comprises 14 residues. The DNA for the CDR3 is TGTGCCAGTAGGGACAAGGTTACTAACTATAGCTACACCTTC. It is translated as CASRDKVTNYSYTF.

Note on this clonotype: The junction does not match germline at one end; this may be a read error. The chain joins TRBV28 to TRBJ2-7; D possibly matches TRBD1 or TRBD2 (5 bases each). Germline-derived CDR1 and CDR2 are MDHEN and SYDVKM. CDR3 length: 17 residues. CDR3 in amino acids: CASCGTPWWAFIDEPYF. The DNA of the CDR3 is TGTGCCAGCTGTGGGACCCCCTGGTGGGCTTTTATCGACGAGCCGTACTTC.

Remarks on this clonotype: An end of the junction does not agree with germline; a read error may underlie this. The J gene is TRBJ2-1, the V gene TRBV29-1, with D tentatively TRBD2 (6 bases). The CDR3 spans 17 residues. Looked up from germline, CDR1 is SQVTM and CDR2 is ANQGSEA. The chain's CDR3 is CSIEGVGGKSSFNEQFF. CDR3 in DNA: TGCAGCATTGAAGGGGTCGGCGGGAAGAGCTCCTTCAATGAGCAATTCTTC.

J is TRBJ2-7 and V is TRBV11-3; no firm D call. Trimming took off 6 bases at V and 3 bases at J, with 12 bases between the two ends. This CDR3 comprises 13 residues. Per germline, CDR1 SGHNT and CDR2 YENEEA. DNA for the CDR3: TGTGCCAGCAGTTTATCTGGTAGCTACGAGCAGTACTTC. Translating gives CASSLSGSYEQYF.

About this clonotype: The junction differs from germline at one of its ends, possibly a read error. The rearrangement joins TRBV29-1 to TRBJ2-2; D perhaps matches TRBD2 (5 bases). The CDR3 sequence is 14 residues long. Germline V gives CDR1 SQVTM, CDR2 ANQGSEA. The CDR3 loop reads CSIGPGGNTEELFF. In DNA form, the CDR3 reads TGCAGCATTGGTCCCGGAGGTAACACCGAGGAGCTGTTTTTT.

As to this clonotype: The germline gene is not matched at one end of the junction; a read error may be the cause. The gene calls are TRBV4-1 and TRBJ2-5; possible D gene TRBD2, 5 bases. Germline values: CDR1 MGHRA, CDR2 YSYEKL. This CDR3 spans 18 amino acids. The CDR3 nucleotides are TGCGCAAGCAGCTCTTCAGGAGGCCCCGCTGGCGGCCAAGAGACCCAGTACTTC. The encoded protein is CASSSSGGPAGGQETQYF.

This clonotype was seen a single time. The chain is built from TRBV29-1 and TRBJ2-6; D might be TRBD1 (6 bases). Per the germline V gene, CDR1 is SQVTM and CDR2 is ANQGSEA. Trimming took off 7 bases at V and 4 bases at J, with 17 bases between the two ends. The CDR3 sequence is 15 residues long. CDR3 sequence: CSADDQGRGANVLTF. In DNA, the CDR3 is TGCAGCGCTGATGACCAGGGGAGAGGGGCCAACGTCCTGACTTTC.

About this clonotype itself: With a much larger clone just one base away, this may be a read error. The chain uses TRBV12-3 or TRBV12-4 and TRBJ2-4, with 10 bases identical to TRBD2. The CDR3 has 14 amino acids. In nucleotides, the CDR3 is TGTGTCAGCAGTAGCGGGAGGGCCAAAAACATTCAGTACTTC. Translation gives CVSSSGRAKNIQYF.

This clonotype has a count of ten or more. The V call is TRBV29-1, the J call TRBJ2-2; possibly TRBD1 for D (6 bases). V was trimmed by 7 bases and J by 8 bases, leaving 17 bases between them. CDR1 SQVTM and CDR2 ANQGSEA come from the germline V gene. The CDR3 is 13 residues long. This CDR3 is CSASGARGGELFF. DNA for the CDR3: TGCAGCGCTTCAGGGGCCCGGGGAGGGGAGCTGTTTTTT.

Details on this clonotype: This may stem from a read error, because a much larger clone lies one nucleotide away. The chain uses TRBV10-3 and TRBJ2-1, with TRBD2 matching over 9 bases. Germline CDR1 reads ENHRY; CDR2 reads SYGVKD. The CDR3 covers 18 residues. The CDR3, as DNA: TGTGCCTTCAGTGAATTCGGCCGTAGGACTAGCGTTAACGATGAGCAGTTCTTC. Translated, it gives CAFSEFGRRTSVNDEQFF.

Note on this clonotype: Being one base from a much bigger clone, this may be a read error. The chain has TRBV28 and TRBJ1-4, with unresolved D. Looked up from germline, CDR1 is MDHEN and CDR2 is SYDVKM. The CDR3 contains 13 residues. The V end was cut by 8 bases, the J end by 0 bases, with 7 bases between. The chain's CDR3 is CASAFSTNEKLFF. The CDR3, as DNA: TGTGCCAGCGCCTTTTCAACTAATGAAAAACTGTTTTTT.

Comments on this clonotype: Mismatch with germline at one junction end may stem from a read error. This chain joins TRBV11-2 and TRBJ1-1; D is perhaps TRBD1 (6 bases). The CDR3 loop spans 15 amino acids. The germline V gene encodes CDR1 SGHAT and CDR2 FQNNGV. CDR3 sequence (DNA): TGTGCCAGCAGCTCACCTGAGGGGGTGGTGACTGCAGCTTTCTTT. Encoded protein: CASSSPEGVVTAAFF.

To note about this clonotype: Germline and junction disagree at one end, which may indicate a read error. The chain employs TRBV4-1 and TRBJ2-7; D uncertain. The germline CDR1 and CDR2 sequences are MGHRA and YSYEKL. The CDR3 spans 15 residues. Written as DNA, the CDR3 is TGCGCCAGCAGCCAGGGAACAACGACTGGCTACGCGCAGTACTTC. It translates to CASSQGTTTGYAQYF.

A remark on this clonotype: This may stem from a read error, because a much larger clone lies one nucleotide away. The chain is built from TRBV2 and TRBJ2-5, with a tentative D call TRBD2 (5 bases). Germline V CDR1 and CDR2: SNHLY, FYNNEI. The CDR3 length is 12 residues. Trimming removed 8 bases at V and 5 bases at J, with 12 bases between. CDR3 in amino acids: CASLSPGETQYF. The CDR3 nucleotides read TGTGCCAGCTTAAGCCCGGGGGAGACCCAGTACTTC.

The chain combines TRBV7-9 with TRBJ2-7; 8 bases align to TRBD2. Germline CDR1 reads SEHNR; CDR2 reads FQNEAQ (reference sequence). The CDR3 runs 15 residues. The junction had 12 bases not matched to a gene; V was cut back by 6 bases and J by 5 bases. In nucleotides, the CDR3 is TGTGCCAGCAGGCCGGGGGGGGGGTTTAACGACGAGCAGTACTTC. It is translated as CASRPGGGFNDEQYF.

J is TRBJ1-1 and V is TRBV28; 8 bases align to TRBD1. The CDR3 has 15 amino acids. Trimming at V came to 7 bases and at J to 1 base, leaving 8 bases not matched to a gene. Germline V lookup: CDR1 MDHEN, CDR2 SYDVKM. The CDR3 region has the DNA TGTGCCAGCAATCGCCAGGGGGCGAGGAACACTGAAGCTTTCTTT. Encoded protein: CASNRQGARNTEAFF.

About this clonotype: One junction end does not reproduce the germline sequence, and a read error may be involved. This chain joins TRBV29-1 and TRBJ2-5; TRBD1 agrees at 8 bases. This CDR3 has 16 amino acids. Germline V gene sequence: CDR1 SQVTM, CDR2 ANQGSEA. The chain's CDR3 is CSARGLRCRGQETRYF. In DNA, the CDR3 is TGCAGCGCGAGGGGGCTAAGGTGCAGGGGGCAAGAGACCCGGTACTTC.

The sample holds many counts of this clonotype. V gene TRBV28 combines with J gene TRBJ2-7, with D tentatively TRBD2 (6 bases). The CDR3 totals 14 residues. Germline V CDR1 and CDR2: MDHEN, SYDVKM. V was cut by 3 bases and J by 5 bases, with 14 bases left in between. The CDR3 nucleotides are TGTGCCAGCAGTTTGCCCACGGGGGTAAACGAGCAGTACTTC. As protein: CASSLPTGVNEQYF.

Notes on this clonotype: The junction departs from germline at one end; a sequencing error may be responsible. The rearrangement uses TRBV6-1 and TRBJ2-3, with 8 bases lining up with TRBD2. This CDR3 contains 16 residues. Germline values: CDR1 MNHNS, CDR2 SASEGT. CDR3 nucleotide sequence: TGTGCCAGCCCTCCCGGGCGGGGACTAGACCTAAATACGCAATATTTT. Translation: CASPPGRGLDLNTQYF.

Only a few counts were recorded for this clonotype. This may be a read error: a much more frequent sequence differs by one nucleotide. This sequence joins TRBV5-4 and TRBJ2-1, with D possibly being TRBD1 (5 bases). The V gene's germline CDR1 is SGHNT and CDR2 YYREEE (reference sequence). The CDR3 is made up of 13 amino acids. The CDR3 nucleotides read TGTGCCGACAGCCCCGACAGTAAAGCCCCGATTGAGTTC. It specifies CADSPDSKAPIEF.

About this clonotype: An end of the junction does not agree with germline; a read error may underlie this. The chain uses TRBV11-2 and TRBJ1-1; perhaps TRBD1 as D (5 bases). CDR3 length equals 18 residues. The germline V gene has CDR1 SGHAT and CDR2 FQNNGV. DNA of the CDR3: TGTGCCAGCTGCCACCTCCCAGATATGACAGAATTAAACACTGAGGCTTTCTTT. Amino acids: CASCHLPDMTELNTEAFF.

In nucleotides, the CDR3 is TGTGCCAGCAGCTTAGGTCCGAATAGGGCGCTGCGCTATGGCTACACCTTC. Its protein is CASSLGPNRALRYGYTF. The rearrangement joins TRBV11-2 to TRBJ1-2; D remains unclear. Trimming shortened V by 1 base and J by 4 bases, and 19 bases separated the two germline ends. Germline V gene sequence: CDR1 SGHAT, CDR2 FQNNGV. The length of the CDR3 is 17 residues.

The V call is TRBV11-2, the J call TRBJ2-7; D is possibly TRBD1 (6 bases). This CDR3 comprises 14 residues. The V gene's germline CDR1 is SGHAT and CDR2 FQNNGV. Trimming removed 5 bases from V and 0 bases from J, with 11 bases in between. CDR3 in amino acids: CASSRDTFSYEQYF. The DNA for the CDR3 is TGTGCCAGCAGCCGGGACACCTTCTCCTACGAGCAGTACTTC.

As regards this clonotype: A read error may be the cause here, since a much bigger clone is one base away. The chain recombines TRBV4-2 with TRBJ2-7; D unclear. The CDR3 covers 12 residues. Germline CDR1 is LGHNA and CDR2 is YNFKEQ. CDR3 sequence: CASRQVGYEQYF. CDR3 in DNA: TGTGCCAGCCGCCAGGTGGGCTACGAGCAGTACTTC.

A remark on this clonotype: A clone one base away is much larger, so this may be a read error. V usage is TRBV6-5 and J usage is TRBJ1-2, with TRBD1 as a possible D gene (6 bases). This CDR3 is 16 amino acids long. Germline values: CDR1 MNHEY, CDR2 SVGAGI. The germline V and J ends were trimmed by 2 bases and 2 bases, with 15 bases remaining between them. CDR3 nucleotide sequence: TGTGCCAGCAGTTACCCCCTCGGAGACAGGAACTATGGCTACACCTTC. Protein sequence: CASSYPLGDRNYGYTF.

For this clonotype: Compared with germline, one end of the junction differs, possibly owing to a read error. CDR3 protein: CASTPGGRDTEALF. DNA for the CDR3: TGTGCCAGCACCCCCGGGGGGAGGGACACTGAAGCTCTCTTT. The chain carries TRBV28 and TRBJ1-1, with D tentatively TRBD1 (6 bases). Germline V gene data show CDR1 as MDHEN and CDR2 as SYDVKM. This CDR3 spans 14 amino acids.

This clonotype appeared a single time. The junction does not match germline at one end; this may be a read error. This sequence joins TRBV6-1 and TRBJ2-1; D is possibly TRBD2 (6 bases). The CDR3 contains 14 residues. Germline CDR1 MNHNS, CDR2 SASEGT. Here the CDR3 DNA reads TGTGCCAACAGAGGGGACTGGCGGGGCAATGAGCACTTCTTC. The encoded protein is CANRGDWRGNEHFF.

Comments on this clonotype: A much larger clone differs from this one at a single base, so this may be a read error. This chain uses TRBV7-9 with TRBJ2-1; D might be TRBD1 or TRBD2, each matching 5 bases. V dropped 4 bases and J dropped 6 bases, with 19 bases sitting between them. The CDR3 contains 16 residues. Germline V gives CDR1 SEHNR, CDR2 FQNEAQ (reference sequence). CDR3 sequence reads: CASSSKRTCQGNEQFF. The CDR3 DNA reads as TGTGCCAGCAGCTCCAAAAGGACTTGTCAGGGCAATGAGCAGTTCTTC. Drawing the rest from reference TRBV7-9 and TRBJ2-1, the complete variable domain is DTGVSQNPRHKITKRGQNVTFRCDPISEHNRLYWYRQTLGQGPEFLTYFQNEAQLEKSRLLSDRFSAERPKGSFSTLEIQRTEQGDSAMYLCASSSKRTCQGNEQFFGPGTRLTVL.